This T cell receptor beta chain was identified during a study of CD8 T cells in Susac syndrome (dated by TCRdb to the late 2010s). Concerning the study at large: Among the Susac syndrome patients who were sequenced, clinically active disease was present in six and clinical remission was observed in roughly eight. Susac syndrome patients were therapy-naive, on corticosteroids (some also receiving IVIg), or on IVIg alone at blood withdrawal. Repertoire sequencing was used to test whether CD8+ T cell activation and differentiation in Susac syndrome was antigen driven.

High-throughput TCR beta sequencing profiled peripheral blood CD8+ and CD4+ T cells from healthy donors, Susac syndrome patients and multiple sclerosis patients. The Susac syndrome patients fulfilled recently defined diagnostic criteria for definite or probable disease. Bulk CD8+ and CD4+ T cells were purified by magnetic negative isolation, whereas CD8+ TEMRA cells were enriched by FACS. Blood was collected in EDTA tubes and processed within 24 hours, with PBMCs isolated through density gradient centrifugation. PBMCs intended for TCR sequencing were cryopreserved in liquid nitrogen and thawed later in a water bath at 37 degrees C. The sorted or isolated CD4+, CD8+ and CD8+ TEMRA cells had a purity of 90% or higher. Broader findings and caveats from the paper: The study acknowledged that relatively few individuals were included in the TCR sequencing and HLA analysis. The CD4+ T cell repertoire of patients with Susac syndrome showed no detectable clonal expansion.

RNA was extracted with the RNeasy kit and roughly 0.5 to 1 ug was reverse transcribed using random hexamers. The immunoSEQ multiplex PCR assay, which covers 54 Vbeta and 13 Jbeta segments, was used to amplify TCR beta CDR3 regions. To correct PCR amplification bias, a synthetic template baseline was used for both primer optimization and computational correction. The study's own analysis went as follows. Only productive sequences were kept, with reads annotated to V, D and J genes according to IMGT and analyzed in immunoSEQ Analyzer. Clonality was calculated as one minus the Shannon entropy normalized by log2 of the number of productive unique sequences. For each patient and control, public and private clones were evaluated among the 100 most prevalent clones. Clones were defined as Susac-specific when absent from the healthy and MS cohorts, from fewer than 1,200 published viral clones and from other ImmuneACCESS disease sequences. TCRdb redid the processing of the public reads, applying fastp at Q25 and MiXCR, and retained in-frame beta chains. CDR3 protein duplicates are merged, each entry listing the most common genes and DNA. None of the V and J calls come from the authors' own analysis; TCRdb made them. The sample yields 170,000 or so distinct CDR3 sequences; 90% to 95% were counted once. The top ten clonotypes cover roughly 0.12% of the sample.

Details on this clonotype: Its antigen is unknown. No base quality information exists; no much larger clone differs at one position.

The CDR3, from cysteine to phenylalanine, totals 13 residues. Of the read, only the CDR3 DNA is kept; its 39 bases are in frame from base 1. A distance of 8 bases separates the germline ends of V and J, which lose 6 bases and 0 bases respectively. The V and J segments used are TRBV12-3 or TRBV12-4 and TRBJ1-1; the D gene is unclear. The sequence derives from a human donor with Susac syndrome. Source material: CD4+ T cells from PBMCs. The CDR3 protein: CASSSKMNTEAFF. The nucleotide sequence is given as TGTGCCAGCAGCTCTAAAATGAACACTGAAGCTTTCTTT.